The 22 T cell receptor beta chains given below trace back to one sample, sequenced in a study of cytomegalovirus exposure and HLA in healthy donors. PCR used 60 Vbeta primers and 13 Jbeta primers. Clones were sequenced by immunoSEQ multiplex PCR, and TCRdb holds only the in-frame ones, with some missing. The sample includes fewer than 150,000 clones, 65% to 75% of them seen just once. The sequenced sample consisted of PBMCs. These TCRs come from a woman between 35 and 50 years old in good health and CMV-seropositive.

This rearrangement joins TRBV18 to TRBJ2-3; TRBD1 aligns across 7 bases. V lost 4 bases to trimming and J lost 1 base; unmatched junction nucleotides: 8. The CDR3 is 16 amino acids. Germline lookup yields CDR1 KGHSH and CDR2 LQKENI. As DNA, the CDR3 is TGTGCCAGCTCACAGACGGGACAGTTTGGCACAGATACGCAGTATTTT. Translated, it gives CASSQTGQFGTDTQYF.

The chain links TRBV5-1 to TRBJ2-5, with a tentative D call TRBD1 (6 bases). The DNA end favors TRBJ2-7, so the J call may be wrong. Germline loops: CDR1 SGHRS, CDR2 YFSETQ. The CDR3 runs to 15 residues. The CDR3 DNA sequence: TGCGCCAGCAGCTTGGATGGGGGCCCAGGTTACGAGCAGTACTTC. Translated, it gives CASSLDGGPGYEQYF.

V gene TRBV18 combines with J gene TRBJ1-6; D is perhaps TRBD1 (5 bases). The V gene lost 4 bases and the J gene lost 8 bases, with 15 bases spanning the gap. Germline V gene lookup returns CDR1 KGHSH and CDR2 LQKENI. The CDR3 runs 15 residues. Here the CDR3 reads CASSRLGAWDSPLHF. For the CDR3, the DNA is TGTGCCAGCTCACGTCTAGGGGCATGGGATTCACCCCTCCACTTT.

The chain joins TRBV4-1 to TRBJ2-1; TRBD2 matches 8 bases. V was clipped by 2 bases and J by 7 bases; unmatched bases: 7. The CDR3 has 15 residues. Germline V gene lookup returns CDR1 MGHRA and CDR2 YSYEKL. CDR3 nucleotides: TGCGCCAGCAGCCAACAAGGACTAGCTATGAATGAGCAGTTCTTC. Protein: CASSQQGLAMNEQFF.

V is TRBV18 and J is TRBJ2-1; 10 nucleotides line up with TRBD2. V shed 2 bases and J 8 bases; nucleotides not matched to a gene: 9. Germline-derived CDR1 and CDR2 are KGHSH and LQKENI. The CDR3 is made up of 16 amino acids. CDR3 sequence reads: CASSPRTSGAGDEQFF. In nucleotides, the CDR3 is TGTGCCAGCTCACCAAGGACTAGCGGAGCGGGAGATGAGCAGTTCTTC.

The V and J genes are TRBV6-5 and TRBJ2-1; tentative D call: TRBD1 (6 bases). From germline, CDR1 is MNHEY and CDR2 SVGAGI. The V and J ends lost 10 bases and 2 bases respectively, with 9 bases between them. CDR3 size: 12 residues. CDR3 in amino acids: CAIGTPYNEQFF. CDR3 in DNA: TGTGCCATAGGGACACCCTACAATGAGCAGTTCTTC.

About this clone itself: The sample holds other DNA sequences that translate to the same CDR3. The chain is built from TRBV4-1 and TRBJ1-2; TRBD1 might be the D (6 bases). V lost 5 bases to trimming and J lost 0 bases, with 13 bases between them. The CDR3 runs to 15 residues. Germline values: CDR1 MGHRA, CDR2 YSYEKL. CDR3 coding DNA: TGCGCCAGCAGCTCTCCGGACAGAGCTAACTATGGCTACACCTTC. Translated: CASSSPDRANYGYTF.

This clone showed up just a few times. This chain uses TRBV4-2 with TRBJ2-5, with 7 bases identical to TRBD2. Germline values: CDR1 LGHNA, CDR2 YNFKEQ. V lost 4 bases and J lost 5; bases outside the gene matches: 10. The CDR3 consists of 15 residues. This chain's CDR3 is CASSPYGVGGETQYF. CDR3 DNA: TGTGCCAGCAGCCCGTATGGTGTCGGGGGGGAGACCCAGTACTTC.

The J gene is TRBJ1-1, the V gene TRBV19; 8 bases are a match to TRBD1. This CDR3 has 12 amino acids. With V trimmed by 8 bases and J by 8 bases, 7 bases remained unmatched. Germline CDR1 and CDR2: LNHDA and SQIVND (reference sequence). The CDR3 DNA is TGTGCCAGTGGGGCCCGGACAGGGGAAGCTTTCTTT. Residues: CASGARTGEAFF. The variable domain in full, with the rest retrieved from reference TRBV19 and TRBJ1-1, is DGGITQSPKYLFRKEGQNVTLSCEQNLNHDAMYWYRQDPGQGLRLIYYSQIVNDFQKGDIAEGYSVSREKKESFPLTVTSAQKNPTAFYLCASGARTGEAFFGQGTRLTVV.

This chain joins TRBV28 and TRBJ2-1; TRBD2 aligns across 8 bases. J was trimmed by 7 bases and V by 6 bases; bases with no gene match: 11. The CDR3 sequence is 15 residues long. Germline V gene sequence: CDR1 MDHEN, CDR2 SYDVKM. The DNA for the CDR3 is TGTGCCAGCAGCAGCCCCCGGGGGGGCAAGAATGAGCAGTTCTTC. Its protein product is CASSSPRGGKNEQFF.

Here the CDR3 DNA reads TGTGCCAGCAGCACCAGACAGGGAGGCCACACTGAAGCTTTCTTT. It is translated as CASSTRQGGHTEAFF. This chain links TRBV9 with TRBJ1-1, with 7 positions matching TRBD1. CDR1 is SGDLS, CDR2 YYNGEE, per germline. The CDR3 sequence is 15 residues long. V shed 4 bases and J 3 bases; nucleotides not matched to a gene: 9.

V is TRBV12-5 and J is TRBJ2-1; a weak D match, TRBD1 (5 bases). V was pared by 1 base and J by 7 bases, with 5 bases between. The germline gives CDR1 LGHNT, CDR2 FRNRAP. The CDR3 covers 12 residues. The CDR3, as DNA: TGTGCTAGTGGTTTGGGACAGAATGAGCAGTTCTTC. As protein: CASGLGQNEQFF.

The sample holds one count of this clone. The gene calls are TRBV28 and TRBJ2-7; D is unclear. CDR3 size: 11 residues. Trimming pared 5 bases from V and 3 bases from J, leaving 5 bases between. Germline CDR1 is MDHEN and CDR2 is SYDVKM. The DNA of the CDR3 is TGTGCCAGCAGTCTCCTCTACGAGCAGTACTTC. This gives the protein CASSLLYEQYF.

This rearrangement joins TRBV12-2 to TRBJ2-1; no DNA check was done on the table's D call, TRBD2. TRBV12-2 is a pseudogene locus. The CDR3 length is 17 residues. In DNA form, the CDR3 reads TGTGCAAGTCGCCCTAGGATGACTAGCGGGAGGATCCATGAGCAGTTCTTC. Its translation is CASRPRMTSGRIHEQFF.

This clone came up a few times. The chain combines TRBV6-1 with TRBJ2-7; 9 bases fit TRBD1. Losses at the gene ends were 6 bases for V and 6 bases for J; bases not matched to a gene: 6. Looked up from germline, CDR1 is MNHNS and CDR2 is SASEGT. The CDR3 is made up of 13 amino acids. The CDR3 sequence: CASSWDRDFEQYF. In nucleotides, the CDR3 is TGTGCCAGCAGCTGGGACAGGGATTTCGAGCAGTACTTC.

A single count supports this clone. CDR3 in DNA: TGTGCACCCGGACAGACCTACGAGCAGTACTTC. Amino acids: CAPGQTYEQYF. V gene TRBV30 combines with J gene TRBJ2-7, with D possibly being TRBD1 (6 bases). The CDR3 length is 11 residues. Per the germline V gene, CDR1 is GTSNPN and CDR2 is SVGIG (reference sequence).

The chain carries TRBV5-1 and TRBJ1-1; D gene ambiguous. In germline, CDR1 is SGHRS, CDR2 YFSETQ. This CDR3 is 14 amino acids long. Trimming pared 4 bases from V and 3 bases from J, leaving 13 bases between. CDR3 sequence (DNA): TGCGCCAGCAGCCAAGGGTGGAGGGACACTGAAGCTTTCTTT. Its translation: CASSQGWRDTEAFF.

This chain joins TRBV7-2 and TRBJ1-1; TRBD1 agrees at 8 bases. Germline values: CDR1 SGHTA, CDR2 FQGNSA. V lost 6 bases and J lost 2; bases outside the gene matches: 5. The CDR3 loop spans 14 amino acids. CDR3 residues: CASSTDRGNTEAFF. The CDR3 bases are TGTGCCAGCAGTACCGACAGGGGTAACACTGAAGCTTTCTTT.

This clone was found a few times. The chain's CDR3 is CASSAGQGGRVQYF. The CDR3, as DNA: TGTGCCAGCAGCGCCGGACAGGGGGGACGAGTTCAGTACTTC. The genes are TRBV7-2 and TRBJ2-4, with 10 bases fitting TRBD1. J lost 11 bases, V lost 5 bases, and 9 bases had no gene match. This CDR3 is 14 amino acids long. CDR1 is SGHTA and CDR2 is FQGNSA in the germline V gene.

For the CDR3, the DNA is TGTGCCAGCAGCCCAGCGGGGGGCCGCCAAGAGACCCAGTACTTC. It specifies CASSPAGGRQETQYF. The J gene is TRBJ2-5, the V gene TRBV7-2, with 9 bases identical to TRBD2. Germline CDR1 reads SGHTA; CDR2 reads FQGNSA. V was pared by 5 bases and J by 1 base, with 5 bases of the junction left unmatched. The CDR3 length is 15 residues.

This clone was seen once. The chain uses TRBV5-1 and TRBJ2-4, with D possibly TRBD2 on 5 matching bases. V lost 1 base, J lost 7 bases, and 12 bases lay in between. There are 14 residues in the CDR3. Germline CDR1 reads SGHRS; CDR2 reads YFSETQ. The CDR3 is CASSLPSSGNIQYF. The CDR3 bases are TGCGCCAGCAGCTTGCCCTCGTCGGGGAACATTCAGTACTTC.

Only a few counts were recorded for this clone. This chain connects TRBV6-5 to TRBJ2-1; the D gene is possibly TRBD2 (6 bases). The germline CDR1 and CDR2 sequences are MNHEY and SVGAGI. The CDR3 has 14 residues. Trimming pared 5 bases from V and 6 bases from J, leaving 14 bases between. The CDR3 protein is CASSEGVSGNEQFF. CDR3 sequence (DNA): TGTGCCAGCAGTGAAGGGGTTAGCGGCAATGAGCAGTTCTTC.